This T cell receptor (beta chain) was obtained from a study of metastatic and nonmetastatic thyroid tumors. About the study: Where malignant and benign thyroid patients were concerned, repertoires were compared across blood and tumor or nodule tissue.

Notes on this clone: The antigen is unknown.

No treatment had been given to any patient before thyroid surgery. Trimming took off 0 bases at V and 1 base at J, with 14 bases between the two ends. The CDR3 runs 16 residues. Germline assignment: CDR1 GTSNPN and CDR2 SVGIG (reference sequence). Study results and limitations: For both blood and tumor, malignant thyroid tumors reportedly showed significantly higher TCR beta diversity than benign nodules did.

Original analysis: Building a distant-metastasis classifier for papillary thyroid cancer drew on CDR3 differences across clinicopathological groups. TCRdb called clones again from the PCR reads with MiXCR. The V and J calls reflect TCRdb's pipeline rather than the authors' work. Of under 55,000 clones listed, about a sixth are singletons. Input material: blood. The rearrangement joins TRBV30 to TRBJ2-3; D may be TRBD2 (6 bases). The TCR sequence derives from a female donor with papillary thyroid cancer or a benign thyroid nodule (not recorded which). Some clones in this sample may be carry-over from other donors' samples. CDR3 sequence (DNA): TGTGCCTGGAGTGTACGTTTTCGGGAGCGCACAGATACGCAGTATTTT. Its protein is CAWSVRFRERTDTQYF.